These 20 T cell receptor beta chains were sequenced from one sample in a study of OX40 agonist ivuxolimab in advanced cancers. The table came from immunoSEQ multiplex PCR; TCRdb's copy has only in-frame clones and leaves some out. The table has 60,000 to 70,000 clones, over 75% seen once. The specimen was CD4+ or CD8+ T cells sorted from blood, collected in a trial of the OX40 agonist ivuxolimab. These TCRs come from an adult with an advanced solid tumor such as melanoma, head and neck, liver or kidney cancer.

This clone has only a few counts. V gene TRBV21-1 combines with J gene TRBJ2-3; the DNA was not used to check the table's D call, TRBD1. TRBV21-1 is deemed a pseudogene. The CDR3 is made up of 14 amino acids. The CDR3: CASSGTPGTDTQYF. The DNA for the CDR3 is TGTGCCAGCAGCGGGACACCCGGCACAGATACGCAGTATTTT.

This chain links TRBV15 with TRBJ2-7; 10 nucleotides line up with TRBD2. The CDR3 has 19 amino acids. J lost 0 bases, V lost 11 bases, and 22 bases had no gene match. CDR1 and CDR2 (germline): LNHNV, YYDKDF (reference sequence). The CDR3 coding sequence is TGTGCCCGAGGGAGTTTTACTAGCGGGACAACTTTAATCTCCTACGAGCAGTACTTC. Translating it yields CARGSFTSGTTLISYEQYF.

Comment on this clone: Additional DNA sequences in this sample encode the identical CDR3. The chain is built from TRBV6-5 and TRBJ1-1; D is unresolved. V was shortened by 6 bases and J by 1 base, with 6 bases between the two germline ends. Germline V gene lookup returns CDR1 MNHEY and CDR2 SVGAGI. The CDR3 covers 12 residues. The CDR3 nucleotides read TGTGCCAGCAGGAGAGGGAACACTGAAGCTTTCTTT. Translated: CASRRGNTEAFF.

This clone was observed a handful of times. The V gene is TRBV4-1, the J gene TRBJ2-1, with a weak D call TRBD2 (6 bases). Trimming shortened V by 4 bases and J by 10 bases, and 17 bases separated the two germline ends. The CDR3 spans 14 residues. Germline CDR1 MGHRA, CDR2 YSYEKL. The CDR3 loop reads CASSLVEGIGEQFF. CDR3 in DNA: TGCGCCAGCAGCCTAGTGGAGGGGATCGGAGAGCAGTTCTTC.

The chain recombines TRBV28 with TRBJ2-2; D gene unclear. This CDR3 region has 15 residues. Looked up from germline, CDR1 is MDHEN and CDR2 is SYDVKM. V lost 3 bases to trimming and J lost 6 bases, with 14 bases between them. The CDR3 sequence: CASSFIGDLAGELFF. CDR3 sequence (DNA): TGTGCCAGCAGTTTTATTGGGGATTTGGCCGGGGAGCTGTTTTTT.

This clone was counted a few times. This sequence joins TRBV5-6 and TRBJ2-7; 8 nucleotides agree with TRBD2. The germline V gene encodes CDR1 SGHDT and CDR2 YYEEEE. CDR3 length: 13 amino acids. The junction had 5 bases not matched to a gene; V was cut back by 4 bases and J by 5 bases. For the CDR3, the DNA is TGTGCCAGCAGCCCGGGGGGGGAAGACGAGCAGTACGTC. Protein sequence: CASSPGGEDEQYV.

This clone was counted once. The chain combines TRBV11-2 with TRBJ2-2, with D possibly TRBD1 on 6 matching bases. This CDR3 has 16 amino acids. Trimming took 2 bases from V and 4 from J, leaving 14 bases between them. Per the germline V gene, CDR1 is SGHAT and CDR2 is FQNNGV. CDR3: CASSLNPPGATGELFF. In DNA form, the CDR3 reads TGTGCCAGCAGCTTAAATCCCCCAGGGGCCACCGGGGAGCTGTTTTTT.

This chain uses TRBV5-1 with TRBJ1-1; 10 bases agree with TRBD1. This CDR3 has 15 amino acids. Losses at the gene ends were 0 bases for V and 5 bases for J; bases not matched to a gene: 4. Germline V gene lookup returns CDR1 SGHRS and CDR2 YFSETQ. DNA of the CDR3: TGCGCCAGCAGCTTGGGACAGGGGGCGAGGACTGAAGCTTTCTTT. It is translated as CASSLGQGARTEAFF.

In DNA form, the CDR3 reads TGTGCCAGCAGTACTGGACTAGGGGGCTTCGATGAGCAGTTCTTC. Protein product: CASSTGLGGFDEQFF. The gene calls are TRBV2 and TRBJ2-1, with D tentatively TRBD1 or TRBD2 (7 bases each). The length of the CDR3 is 15 residues. Germline V gene data show CDR1 as SNHLY and CDR2 as FYNNEI. Trimming cost V 5 bases and J 8 bases, with 19 bases left between them.

The V call is TRBV7-3, the J call TRBJ2-2; D remains ambiguous. CDR3 length: 16 amino acids. The V end lost 0 bases, the J end lost 2 bases, and 10 bases lay between the germline ends. Looked up from germline, CDR1 is SGHTA and CDR2 is FQGTGA. As DNA, the CDR3 is TGTGCCAGCAGCTTAACGCCCCAAGATAACACCGGGGAGCTGTTTTTT. It codes for CASSLTPQDNTGELFF.

The chain joins TRBV4-1 to TRBJ2-1, with a possible D match to TRBD2 (6 bases). Trimming shortened V by 5 bases and J by 6 bases, and 20 bases separated the two germline ends. Germline CDR1 and CDR2: MGHRA and YSYEKL. The CDR3 has 16 residues. CDR3 in amino acids: CASSFRVTGELNEQFF. The CDR3 region has the DNA TGCGCCAGCAGCTTCCGGGTAACGGGGGAGCTCAATGAGCAGTTCTTC.

The gene calls are TRBV28 and TRBJ2-7, with TRBD2 matching over 12 bases. CDR3 size: 15 residues. Germline values: CDR1 MDHEN, CDR2 SYDVKM. J gave up 6 bases and V 6 bases, and 9 bases lay outside the gene matches. The CDR3 is CASSRLAGEGGEQYV. The DNA of the CDR3 is TGTGCCAGCAGCCGACTAGCGGGGGAGGGAGGCGAGCAGTACGTC.

The chain recombines TRBV7-9 with TRBJ2-7, with 9 bases lining up with TRBD1. Germline CDR1 SEHNR, CDR2 FQNEAQ (reference sequence). This CDR3 has 15 amino acids. Trimming took 0 bases from V and 6 from J; bases not matched to a gene: 6. The CDR3 protein is CASSLAGTGTGEQYV. The DNA for the CDR3 is TGTGCCAGCAGCTTAGCGGGGACAGGGACTGGCGAGCAGTACGTC.

This sequence joins TRBV9 and TRBJ1-1; 8 positions agree with TRBD1. This CDR3 contains 16 residues. The trim removed 3 bases at V and 1 base at J, leaving 8 bases unmatched. CDR1 and CDR2 (germline): SGDLS, YYNGEE. CDR3 sequence reads: CASSGGQGRTNTEAFF. CDR3 DNA: TGTGCCAGCAGCGGCGGACAGGGACGAACGAACACTGAAGCTTTCTTT. Filled out from reference TRBV9 and TRBJ1-1, the complete variable domain reads DSGVTQTPKHLITATGQRVTLRCSPRSGDLSVYWYQQSLDQGLQFLIQYYNGEERAKGNILERFSAQQFPDLHSELNLSSLELGDSALYFCASSGGQGRTNTEAFFGQGTRLTVV.

In DNA, the CDR3 is TGTGCCAGTAGTGGAATAGGGGGCAGGTCGAATCAGCCCCAGCATTTT. Encoded protein: CASSGIGGRSNQPQHF. This rearrangement joins TRBV19 to TRBJ1-5; 7 bases agree with TRBD1. Germline V gene data show CDR1 as LNHDA and CDR2 as SQIVND (reference sequence). This CDR3 is 16 amino acids long. J was trimmed by 4 bases and V by 5 bases; bases with no gene match: 11.

The chain has TRBV5-8 and TRBJ1-1; TRBD1 matches 8 bases. Germline V lookup: CDR1 SGHTS, CDR2 YDEGEE. With 4 bases clipped from V and 10 bases from J, the junction kept 24 bases outside the gene matches. The CDR3 spans 18 residues. The CDR3, as DNA: TGTGCCAGCAGCCTGACTTCGCTCCTAATACAGGGGGAAGCCGGAGCTTTCTTT. Protein product: CASSLTSLLIQGEAGAFF.

This clone appeared once. This chain links TRBV19 with TRBJ2-3; 10 bases align to TRBD2. CDR1 is LNHDA, CDR2 SQIVND, per germline (reference sequence). V shed 6 bases, J shed 5 bases, and the junction held 8 bases outside the gene matches. This CDR3 is built from 15 residues. The CDR3 region has the DNA TGTGCCAGTAGGACCGGGACTAGCGCTGGAGATACGCAGTATTTT. Its protein product is CASRTGTSAGDTQYF.

The chain joins TRBV28 to TRBJ2-3; 9 bases line up with TRBD2. With V trimmed by 0 bases and J by 2 bases, 9 bases remained unmatched. The CDR3 loop spans 18 amino acids. Germline-derived CDR1 and CDR2 are MDHEN and SYDVKM. The CDR3 loop reads CASSLWGVTSGPTDTQYF. The CDR3 region has the DNA TGTGCCAGCAGTTTATGGGGCGTGACTAGCGGACCCACAGATACGCAGTATTTT. Full variable domain (missing parts from reference TRBV28 and TRBJ2-3): DVKVTQSSRYLVKRTGEKVFLECVQDMDHENMFWYRQDPGLGLRLIYFSYDVKMKEKGDIPEGYSVSREKKERFSLILESASTNQTSMYLCASSLWGVTSGPTDTQYFGPGTRLTVL.

This clone was detected ten times or more. The rearrangement joins TRBV5-5 to TRBJ1-1, with D unclear. The germline V and J ends were trimmed by 0 bases and 7 bases, with 7 bases remaining between them. This CDR3 is built from 12 residues. Per the germline V gene, CDR1 is SGHKS and CDR2 is YYEKEE (reference sequence). In DNA, the CDR3 is TGTGCCAGCAGCTTGGTCGCCGGTGAAGCTTTCTTT. As protein: CASSLVAGEAFF.

The rearrangement links TRBV7-9 to TRBJ2-2; D gene ambiguous. The germline V gene encodes CDR1 SEHNR and CDR2 FQNEAQ (reference sequence). V was cut by 4 bases and J by 4 bases, with 4 bases left in between. The CDR3 consists of 12 residues. The CDR3 is CASSSRTGELFF. The CDR3 DNA sequence: TGTGCCAGCAGCTCTCGCACCGGGGAGCTGTTTTTT.